The clone carrying this T cell receptor delta chain is medium-sized. No antigen is known for it. The CDR3 loop spans 21 amino acids. Germline CDR1 reads TVYSNPD; CDR2 reads GDNSRS (reference sequence). Trimming at V came to 0 bases and at J to 0 bases, leaving 13 bases not matched to a gene. TCRdb reanalysed the RT-PCR reads via CATT. The data hold about 1,800 delta-chain clones, with 8.8% observed a single time. The sample belongs to a study of gammadelta T cells in human blood. Notes on the study in general: Microbial exposure reportedly appeared to drive polyclonal expansion of innate gamma-delta T cells right after birth.

This receptor was identified in a human donor. J is TRDJ3 and V is TRDV3; 11 nucleotides agree with TRDD3. Specimen: non-Vgamma9Vdelta2 gamma-delta T cells from infant blood. The chain's CDR3 is CAFSSDWGIALSSWDTRQMFF. The CDR3 nucleotides read TGTGCCTTTAGCTCTGACTGGGGGATAGCTTTAAGCTCCTGGGACACCCGACAGATGTTTTTC. Drawing the rest from reference TRDV3 and TRDJ3, the complete variable domain is CDKVTQSSPDQTVASGSEVVLLCTYDTVYSNPDLFWYRIRPDYSFQFVFYGDNSRSEGADFTQGRFSVKHILTQKAFHLVISPVRTEDSATYYCAFSSDWGIALSSWDTRQMFFGTGIKLFVEP.